This T cell receptor (beta chain) derives from a study of cytomegalovirus exposure and HLA in healthy donors. Comments on this clone: The target antigen is unknown.

Findings and caveats of the study: Many donors shared some public TCRs, even though most TCR sequences were rare.

In germline, CDR1 is SEHNR, CDR2 FQNEAQ (reference sequence). CDR3 length equals 17 residues. V dropped 5 bases and J dropped 0 bases, with 17 bases sitting between them. TCRdb keeps only in-frame clones here, not all; method: immunoSEQ multiplex PCR. The sample consists of some 170,000 clones, 86% of them appearing once. The specimen was PBMCs. The sequence was collected from a woman in her twenties or thirties in good health and CMV-seronegative. The chain is built from TRBV7-9 and TRBJ1-3, with D possibly TRBD1 on 6 matching bases. As DNA, the CDR3 is TGTGCCAGCAGCCCCCTGACAGGAAAAACCTCTGGAAACACCATATATTTT. Encoded protein: CASSPLTGKTSGNTIYF.